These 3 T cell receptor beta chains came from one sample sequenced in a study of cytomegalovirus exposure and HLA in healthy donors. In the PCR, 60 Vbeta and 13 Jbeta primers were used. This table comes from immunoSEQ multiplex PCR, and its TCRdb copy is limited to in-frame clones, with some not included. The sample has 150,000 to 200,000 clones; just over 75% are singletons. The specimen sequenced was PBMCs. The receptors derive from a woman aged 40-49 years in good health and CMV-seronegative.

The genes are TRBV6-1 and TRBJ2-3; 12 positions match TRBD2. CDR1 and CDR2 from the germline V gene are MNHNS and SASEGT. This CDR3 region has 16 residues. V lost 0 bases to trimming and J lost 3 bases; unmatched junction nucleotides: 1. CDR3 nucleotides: TGTGCCAGCAGTGAAGCGCTAGCGGGAGGGACAGATACGCAGTATTTT. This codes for CASSEALAGGTDTQYF.

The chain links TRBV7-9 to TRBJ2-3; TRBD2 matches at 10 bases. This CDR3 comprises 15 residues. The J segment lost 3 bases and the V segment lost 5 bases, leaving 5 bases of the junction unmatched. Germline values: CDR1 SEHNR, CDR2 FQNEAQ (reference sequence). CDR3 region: CASSPSTSGTDTQYF. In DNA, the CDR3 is TGTGCCAGCAGCCCATCGACTAGCGGGACAGATACGCAGTATTTT. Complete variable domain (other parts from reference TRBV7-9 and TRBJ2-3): DTGVSQNPRHKITKRGQNVTFRCDPISEHNRLYWYRQTLGQGPEFLTYFQNEAQLEKSRLLSDRFSAERPKGSFSTLEIQRTEQGDSAMYLCASSPSTSGTDTQYFGPGTRLTVL.

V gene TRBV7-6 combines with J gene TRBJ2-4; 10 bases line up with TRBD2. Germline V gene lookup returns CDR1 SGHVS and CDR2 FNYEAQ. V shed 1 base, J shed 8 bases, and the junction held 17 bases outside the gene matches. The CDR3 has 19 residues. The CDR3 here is CASSLGGVLPSGSSDIQYF. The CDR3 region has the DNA TGTGCCAGCAGCTTAGGAGGGGTCTTGCCTAGCGGGAGTTCCGACATTCAGTACTTC.